This T cell receptor (beta chain) was documented in a study of T-cell memory formation after mild COVID-19. At the level of the study: The two donors had largely donor-specific TCR clusters. Study-wide results and limits: Clones that got smaller from day 15 to 85 had even CD4/CD8, while clones growing later tipped toward CD4+. Cross-reactive memory seemingly joined, as some responding clones were found in pre-infection memory. Specificity for SARS-CoV-2 was not confirmed among the second-wave clones peaking on day 37.

From the 5' RACE reads, TCRdb called clonotypes with MiXCR, one entry per CDR3 protein. This sample has about 140,000 distinct CDR3 sequences, with under 30% found just once. To note about this clonotype: Its antigen remains unknown.

The origin of this receptor is an adult woman who had mild COVID-19 (a few samples of this study predate the infection). Cell type and time point are not known. Sample: PBMCs or a T cell subset sorted from them (not recorded which).

The CDR3 DNA reads as TGTGCCAGCAGCCAGACAGGGGGTTACTACGAGCAGTACTTC. Protein: CASSQTGGYYEQYF. V gene TRBV7-8 combines with J gene TRBJ2-7; 9 bases fit TRBD1. Germline CDR1 and CDR2: SGHVS and FQNEAQ. Trimming at V came to 5 bases and at J to 3 bases, leaving 5 bases not matched to a gene. The CDR3 is 14 residues long.